Listed here is a single TCR beta chain. Germline CDR1 GTSNPN, CDR2 SVGIG (reference sequence). The CDR3 contains 16 residues. V lost 2 bases, J lost 9 bases, and 15 bases stayed unmatched. This entry comes from a study of T cells in Graves' hyperthyroidism and ophthalmopathy. As for the study in general: Before any treatment, at initial diagnosis, peripheral blood was collected.

The CDR3 regions of TCR beta were amplified from RNA transcripts. HTBI primers were employed in a first-round RT-PCR of the TCR CDR3. TCRdb re-called the multiplex PCR reads with MiXCR, one entry per CDR3 protein. The sample has some 600,000 distinct CDR3 sequences, 11% to 15% seen once. V gene TRBV30 combines with J gene TRBJ2-7; 11 bases are a match to TRBD1. The clonotype was recovered from a woman aged 25 to 45 with Graves' hyperthyroidism that later progressed to Graves' ophthalmopathy. The sample consisted of blood. CDR3 DNA sequence: TGTGCCTGGAGTCCACTGGGCCCCGGACAGGGGGCTGGGCAGTACTTC. This translates into CAWSPLGPGQGAGQYF.